This entry lists 20 T cell receptor beta chains sequenced from one sample in a study of patients and donors after allogeneic stem cell transplantation. MiXCR, applied by TCRdb to the RT-PCR reads, yields one record per CDR3 protein. The sample includes more than 850,000 distinct CDR3 sequences, about 20% of them seen just once. Specimen: blood, either unsorted or a sorted T cell fraction (not recorded which). The receptors were sampled from a human donor who was either an allogeneic HSCT recipient or a stem cell or donor lymphocyte infusion donor (not recorded which). It is not recorded whose cells these are; they may come from a transplant donor.

J is TRBJ1-6 and V is TRBV6-1; D unclear. The CDR3 loop spans 13 amino acids. The germline CDR1 and CDR2 sequences are MNHNS and SASEGT. V gave up 4 bases and J gave up 7 bases, with 8 bases separating them. Written as DNA, the CDR3 is TGTGCCAGCAGTGGGGGTAAGAATTCACCCCTCCACTTT. It yields the protein CASSGGKNSPLHF.

This clonotype occurred a few times. This chain links TRBV9 with TRBJ1-2; D is uncertain. V lost 1 base and J 4 bases, leaving 11 bases between the germline ends. This CDR3 contains 14 residues. Germline CDR1 reads SGDLS; CDR2 reads YYNGEE. CDR3 nucleotides: TGTGCCAGCAGCGTACGTCCCGGTGGCTATGGCTACACCTTC. The encoded protein is CASSVRPGGYGYTF.

V and J are TRBV6-1 and TRBJ2-7, with TRBD1 identical over 8 bases. J lost 6 bases, V lost 6 bases, and 13 bases had no gene match. The length of the CDR3 is 15 residues. The germline V gene has CDR1 MNHNS and CDR2 SASEGT. CDR3 DNA sequence: TGTGCCAGCAGCAGGGGGTACGGCGGACAGGGCGAGCAGTACTTC. It specifies CASSRGYGGQGEQYF.

This clonotype turned up a few times. V gene TRBV5-1 combines with J gene TRBJ2-7; 8 nucleotides align to TRBD1. V trimming: 0 bases; J trimming: 5 bases; junction bases outside the gene matches: 4. The CDR3 covers 14 residues. Germline loops: CDR1 SGHRS, CDR2 YFSETQ. CDR3: CASSLDRGRNEQYF. CDR3 DNA sequence: TGCGCCAGCAGCTTGGACAGGGGGAGGAACGAGCAGTACTTC.

The chain joins TRBV7-8 to TRBJ1-1; D is ambiguous. Germline CDR1 is SGHVS and CDR2 is FQNEAQ. V lost 4 bases and J lost 4, with 10 bases in between. The CDR3 has 13 residues. The CDR3 DNA reads TGTGCCAGCAGCTACTTATGGGGCACTGAAGCTTTCTTT. Its protein is CASSYLWGTEAFF.

J is TRBJ1-6 and V is TRBV30; tentative D call: TRBD1 (5 bases). This CDR3 has 13 residues. CDR1 is GTSNPN and CDR2 is SVGIG in the germline V gene (reference sequence). V gave up 1 base and J gave up 5 bases, with 6 bases separating them. CDR3 in amino acids: CAWSGQHNSPLHF. The CDR3, as DNA: TGTGCCTGGAGTGGACAGCATAATTCACCCCTCCACTTT.

V gene TRBV7-2 combines with J gene TRBJ1-5, with D maybe TRBD1 (5 bases). The germline V and J ends were trimmed by 1 base and 7 bases, with 14 bases remaining between them. CDR1 is SGHTA and CDR2 is FQGNSA in the germline V gene. The CDR3 sequence is 15 residues long. The DNA of the CDR3 is TGTGCCAGCAGCTTAGGTGAGGGGCGAGAACAGCCCCAGCATTTT. It specifies CASSLGEGREQPQHF.

The chain employs TRBV4-3 and TRBJ2-7, with 7 bases matching TRBD1. V dropped 3 bases and J dropped 3; count of bases not matched to a gene: 11. This CDR3 is 16 amino acids long. Germline CDR1 is LGHNA and CDR2 is YSLEER. The CDR3 reads CASSHGTGTESYEQYF. DNA for the CDR3: TGCGCCAGCAGCCATGGAACCGGGACAGAAAGCTACGAGCAGTACTTC.

Only a few counts were recorded for this clonotype. V usage is TRBV7-2 and J usage is TRBJ2-4, with 14 bases aligning to TRBD2. Trimming removed 2 bases from V and 5 bases from J; junction bases left unmatched: 5. Looked up from germline, CDR1 is SGHTA and CDR2 is FQGNSA. This CDR3 has 17 amino acids. Written as DNA, the CDR3 is TGTGCCAGCAGCTTAAGACTAGCGGGGGGGCTCGAAAACATTCAGTACTTC. Protein sequence: CASSLRLAGGLENIQYF. Supplemented by reference TRBV7-2 and TRBJ2-4, the full variable domain reads GAGVSQSPSNKVTEKGKDVELRCDPISGHTALYWYRQSLGQGLEFLIYFQGNSAPDKSGLPSDRFSAERTGGSVSTLTIQRTQQEDSAVYLCASSLRLAGGLENIQYFGAGTRLSVL.

This clonotype was counted between two and nine times. One end of the junction fails to match germline, which may point to a read error. The V call is TRBV7-7, the J call TRBJ1-3, with 9 bases lining up with TRBD1. The germline V gene has CDR1 SSHAT and CDR2 FNYEAQ (reference sequence). The CDR3 extends over 19 amino acids. CDR3 loop: CASSLAGQGTPFSGNTIYF. The CDR3, as DNA: TGTGCTAGCAGCTTAGCGGGACAGGGAACCCCCTTCTCTGGAAACACCATATATTTT.

CDR3 nucleotide sequence: TGCGCCAGCAGCCATGGGGACAGGATGGTTCGCGCCTACAATGAGCAGTTCTTC. Translation gives CASSHGDRMVRAYNEQFF. The rearrangement joins TRBV4-1 to TRBJ2-1, with 8 positions matching TRBD1. Germline V gene sequence: CDR1 MGHRA, CDR2 YSYEKL. CDR3 size: 18 residues. J was trimmed by 2 bases and V by 3 bases; bases with no gene match: 12.

The table lists this clonotype with a few counts. The chain recombines TRBV7-9 with TRBJ2-7; 10 bases line up with TRBD1. The V and J ends lost 5 bases and 3 bases, in that order; junction bases with no gene match: 7. This CDR3 is 15 amino acids long. CDR1 is SEHNR and CDR2 is FQNEAQ in the germline V gene (reference sequence). The CDR3 here is CASSKQGQGFYEQYF. The DNA of the CDR3 is TGTGCCAGCAGCAAGCAGGGACAGGGGTTCTACGAGCAGTACTTC.

The V and J genes are TRBV24-1 and TRBJ2-5; 7 bases fit TRBD2. J gave up 3 bases and V 4 bases, and 4 bases lay outside the gene matches. Germline-derived CDR1 and CDR2 are KGHDR and SFDVKD. This CDR3 is built from 14 residues. The CDR3 region has the DNA TGTGCCACCAGTGACCCTAGCGGTGAAGAGACCCAGTACTTC. It is translated as CATSDPSGEETQYF.

This clonotype was counted a few times. The genes are TRBV10-2 and TRBJ1-1; no firm D call. Germline CDR1 and CDR2: WSHSY and SAAADI. Trimming shortened V by 3 bases and J by 1 base, and 9 bases separated the two germline ends. The CDR3 length is 14 residues. The CDR3 sequence: CASSEIAGNTEAFF. CDR3 bases: TGCGCCAGCAGTGAAATTGCCGGGAACACTGAAGCTTTCTTT.

In this sample, this clonotype turned up a few times. The V gene is TRBV9, the J gene TRBJ2-6, with TRBD1 identical over 10 bases. Trimming at V came to 3 bases and at J to 2 bases, leaving 2 bases not matched to a gene. The CDR3 is 16 residues long. CDR1 SGDLS and CDR2 YYNGEE come from the germline V gene. As DNA, the CDR3 is TGTGCCAGCAGCGGAGGGACAGGGGCTGGGGCCAACGTCCTGACTTTC. Translating gives CASSGGTGAGANVLTF. Looking up the rest from reference TRBV9 and TRBJ2-6 gives the full variable domain: DSGVTQTPKHLITATGQRVTLRCSPRSGDLSVYWYQQSLDQGLQFLIQYYNGEERAKGNILERFSAQQFPDLHSELNLSSLELGDSALYFCASSGGTGAGANVLTFGAGSRLTVL.

This clonotype was picked up many times. The chain uses TRBV5-1 and TRBJ1-2, with D perhaps TRBD1 (6 bases). With 7 bases removed from V and 6 bases from J, the gap between germline ends came to 13 bases. CDR3 length: 12 residues. Germline CDR1 and CDR2: SGHRS and YFSETQ. CDR3 sequence (DNA): TGCGCCAGCCGGACCGGGACAAATGGCTACACCTTC. This translates into CASRTGTNGYTF.

This clonotype was seen a few times. V gene TRBV24-1 combines with J gene TRBJ2-2, with 7 bases that match TRBD1. Unmatched junction bases numbered 5, after V lost 7 bases and J lost 4 bases. CDR1 KGHDR and CDR2 SFDVKD come from the germline V gene. This CDR3 contains 14 residues. CDR3 coding DNA: TGTGCCACCAGCGGGACAGTCTTCACCGGGGAGCTGTTTTTT. This translates into CATSGTVFTGELFF.

The table lists this clonotype with a few counts. CDR3 coding DNA: TGTGCCAGCAGTGCGGGGCTAGTGGGCGAAAAACTGTTTTTT. Its translation: CASSAGLVGEKLFF. V and J are TRBV2 and TRBJ1-4, with D maybe TRBD1 (5 bases). Germline CDR1 reads SNHLY; CDR2 reads FYNNEI. The length of the CDR3 is 14 residues. Trimming pared 4 bases from V and 8 bases from J, leaving 14 bases between.

The rearrangement uses TRBV5-6 and TRBJ1-1; 10 bases map to TRBD1. Trimming at V came to 4 bases and at J to 1 base, leaving 7 bases not matched to a gene. CDR1 SGHDT and CDR2 YYEEEE come from the germline V gene. There are 16 residues in the CDR3. The CDR3 protein is CASSLGQGFRNTEAFF. The CDR3 DNA reads TGTGCCAGCAGCCTGGGACAGGGGTTCCGGAACACTGAAGCTTTCTTT.

This clonotype was seen more than once but under ten times. This sequence joins TRBV5-1 and TRBJ1-2; the D is unclear. The V end lost 6 bases, the J end lost 4 bases, and 13 bases lay between the germline ends. In germline, CDR1 is SGHRS, CDR2 YFSETQ. This CDR3 region has 13 residues. CDR3 in amino acids: CASNDDGLYGYTF. The CDR3 DNA follows: TGCGCCAGCAATGACGACGGCCTCTATGGCTACACCTTC.